The text below deals with one T cell receptor (beta chain). This record comes from a study of graft-versus-host responses after intestinal transplantation. Co-plated with around 200,000 CFSE-labeled responder cells were around 200,000 irradiated, violet-dye-labeled stimulator cells. The reaction was completed, and proliferating CFSE-low CD3+CD4+ and CD3+CD8+ responders were then sorted. Profiled with immunoSEQ multiplex PCR; TCRdb holds only in-frame clones, not every one. The sample records about 21,000 clones, approximately 33% being singletons. The TCR sequence derives from a human patient who received an intestinal transplant. Material: alloreactive CD8+ T cells from a mixed lymphocyte reaction culture, obtained before intestinal transplant. The subset was: CFSE-low proliferating T cells sorted from roughly six-day pre-transplant mixed lymphocyte reaction (GvH or HvG direction).

The CDR3: CASSEAAGVGYEQYF. The CDR3 DNA follows: TGTGCCAGCAGTGAAGCGGCAGGCGTAGGCTACGAGCAGTACTTC. V and J are TRBV6-1 and TRBJ2-7; D call uncertain. Germline V CDR1 and CDR2: MNHNS, SASEGT. The CDR3 covers 15 residues. Trimming stripped 0 bases from V and 3 bases from J, with 12 bases between.